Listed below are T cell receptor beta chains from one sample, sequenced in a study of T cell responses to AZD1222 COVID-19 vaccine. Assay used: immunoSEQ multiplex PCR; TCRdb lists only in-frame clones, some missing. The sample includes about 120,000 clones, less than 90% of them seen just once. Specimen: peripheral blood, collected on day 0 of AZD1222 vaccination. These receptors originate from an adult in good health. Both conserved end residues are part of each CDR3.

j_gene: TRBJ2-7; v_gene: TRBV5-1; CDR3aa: CASSARTGTSGAF
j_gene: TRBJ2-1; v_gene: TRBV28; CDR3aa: CASSGGTSGRTDEQFF
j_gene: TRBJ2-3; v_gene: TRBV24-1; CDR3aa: CATSDSGRAPDTQYF
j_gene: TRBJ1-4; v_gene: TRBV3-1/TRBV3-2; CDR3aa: CASSPVRGTRNEKLFF
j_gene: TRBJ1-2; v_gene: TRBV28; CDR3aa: CASARPNYGYTF
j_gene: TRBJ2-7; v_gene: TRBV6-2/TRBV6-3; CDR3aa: CASSDGTMAYEQYF
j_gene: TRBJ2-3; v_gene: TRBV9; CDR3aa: CASSVVSSGSTDTQYF
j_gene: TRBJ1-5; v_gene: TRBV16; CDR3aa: CASSPGQGAVGNQPQHF
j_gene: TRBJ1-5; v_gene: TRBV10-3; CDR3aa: CAIRRDRGQDQPQHF
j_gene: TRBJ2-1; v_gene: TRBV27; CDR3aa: CASSLSRIDEQFF